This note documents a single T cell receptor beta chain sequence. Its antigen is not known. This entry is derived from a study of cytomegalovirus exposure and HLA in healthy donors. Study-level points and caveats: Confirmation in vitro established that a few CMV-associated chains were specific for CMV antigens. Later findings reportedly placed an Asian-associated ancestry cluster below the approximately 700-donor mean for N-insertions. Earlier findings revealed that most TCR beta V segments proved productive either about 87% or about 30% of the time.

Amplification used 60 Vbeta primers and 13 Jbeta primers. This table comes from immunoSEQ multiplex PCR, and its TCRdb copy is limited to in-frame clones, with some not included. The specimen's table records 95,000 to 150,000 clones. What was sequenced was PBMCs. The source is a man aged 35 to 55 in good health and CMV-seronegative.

The CDR3 bases are TGTGCCAGCAGCTTGATTGGGACTAGCGGAATCAATGAGCAGTTCTTC. Translation gives CASSLIGTSGINEQFF. The genes are TRBV5-6 and TRBJ2-1; 11 bases agree with TRBD2. The CDR3 runs to 16 residues. The germline CDR1 and CDR2 sequences are SGHDT and YYEEEE. Losses at the gene ends were 1 base for V and 6 bases for J; bases not matched to a gene: 6.